Described below is a single T cell receptor beta chain sequence and its context. The target antigen is unknown. This entry belongs to a study of a mutant IDH1 vaccine in newly diagnosed glioma. Assay used: immunoSEQ multiplex PCR; TCRdb lists only in-frame clones, some missing. Here the sample spans some 33,000 clones, roughly four fifths being singletons. Study-wide findings and caveats: Vaccination induced immune responses in around 93% of patients.

Time point meaning: week 35, safety follow-up. Each dose delivered 300 ug of mutant IDH1 20-mer peptide subcutaneously with imiquimod. Patients underwent eight vaccinations, which took place in weeks 1, 3, 5, 7, 11, 15, 19 and 23. Astrocytomas found in donors were new, WHO grade 3 or 4, IDH1-mutant and ATRX-lost. Deletions cut 5 bases from V and 7 bases from J, with 14 bases between. Germline CDR1 LNHDA, CDR2 SQIVND (reference sequence). The CDR3 extends over 13 amino acids. The gene calls are TRBV19 and TRBJ1-1; tentatively, D is TRBD1 (6 bases). The origin of this receptor is a man younger than 40 with glioma. The specimen comprised PBMCs, sampled from a glioma patient whose treatment included an IDH1 peptide vaccine. The CDR3 region is CASSPSGGGEAFF. The CDR3 nucleotides read TGTGCCAGTAGTCCCTCGGGGGGCGGTGAAGCTTTCTTT.